The 20 T cell receptor beta chains below come from one sample, sequenced in a study of cytomegalovirus exposure and HLA in healthy donors. The PCR contained 60 Vbeta and 13 Jbeta primers. Data came from immunoSEQ multiplex PCR; TCRdb stores just in-frame clones and leaves some out. The profile shows approximately 82,000 clones, about 74% of them singletons. Specimen: PBMCs. The source of these receptors is a woman between 50 and 59 years old in good health and CMV-seropositive.

The chain uses TRBV18 and TRBJ2-7, with TRBD1 identical over 11 bases. Germline CDR1 reads KGHSH; CDR2 reads LQKENI. The CDR3 contains 16 residues. J was trimmed by 7 bases and V by 2 bases; bases with no gene match: 10. The CDR3 reads CASSPGSGQGAGEQYF. The DNA of the CDR3 is TGTGCCAGCTCACCAGGTTCCGGACAGGGGGCTGGTGAGCAGTACTTC.

The J gene is TRBJ2-2, the V gene TRBV7-7, with D possibly being TRBD1 (5 bases). CDR1 is SSHAT and CDR2 is FNYEAQ in the germline V gene (reference sequence). V was shortened by 2 bases and J by 4 bases, with 8 bases between the two germline ends. There are 14 residues in the CDR3. Written as DNA, the CDR3 is TGTGCCAGCAGCTTACAGGGTTCCACCGGGGAGCTGTTTTTT. Translated, it gives CASSLQGSTGELFF.

The V and J genes are TRBV19 and TRBJ2-7, with 10 bases matching TRBD1. Germline V gene data show CDR1 as LNHDA and CDR2 as SQIVND (reference sequence). The ends lost 4 bases at V and 3 bases at J; junction bases unmatched: 0. This CDR3 region has 13 residues. The chain's CDR3 is CASSRTGGYEQYF. The CDR3 bases are TGTGCCAGTAGTAGGACAGGGGGCTACGAGCAGTACTTC.

J is TRBJ2-7 and V is TRBV28; TRBD2 matches 8 bases. Germline assignment: CDR1 MDHEN and CDR2 SYDVKM. The CDR3 length is 11 residues. The V segment lost 8 bases and the J segment 5 bases; nucleotides outside the gene matches: 2. The CDR3 coding sequence is TGTGCCAGCGGGACTAGTAACGAGCAGTACTTC. Translated, it gives CASGTSNEQYF.

The rearrangement links TRBV6-6 to TRBJ1-1, with 7 bases matching TRBD1. V lost 6 bases, J lost 4 bases, and 5 bases stayed unmatched. Germline CDR1 and CDR2: MNHNY and SVGAGI (reference sequence). The CDR3 loop spans 13 amino acids. CDR3 protein: CASSYRGPTEAFF. The CDR3 bases are TGTGCCAGCAGCTACAGGGGTCCCACTGAAGCTTTCTTT.

The sample holds one count of this clone. The V gene is TRBV2, the J gene TRBJ2-5; 14 nucleotides agree with TRBD2. Germline V gene lookup returns CDR1 SNHLY and CDR2 FYNNEI. The CDR3 consists of 15 residues. With V trimmed by 5 bases and J by 5 bases, 4 bases remained unmatched. CDR3 bases: TGTGCCAGCAGTAGGGGACTAGCGGGAGAGGAGACCCAGTACTTC. Encoded protein: CASSRGLAGEETQYF.

This CDR3 is CASSSQGGSNQPQHF. CDR3 nucleotides: TGTGCCAGTAGTAGTCAGGGAGGTAGCAATCAGCCCCAGCATTTT. The chain links TRBV19 to TRBJ1-5; D might be TRBD1 (5 bases). The CDR3 has 15 amino acids. The V gene's germline CDR1 is LNHDA and CDR2 SQIVND (reference sequence). Trimming cost V 4 bases and J 0 bases, with 10 bases left between them.

In this sample, this clone turned up a few times. This sequence joins TRBV5-6 and TRBJ2-1; D gene uncertain. Germline CDR1 and CDR2: SGHDT and YYEEEE. V lost 0 bases and J 10 bases, leaving 5 bases between the germline ends. The CDR3 spans 11 residues. The CDR3 region is CASSLETEQFF. In DNA, the CDR3 is TGTGCCAGCAGCTTGGAGACAGAGCAGTTCTTC.

Worth noting for this clone: At one end the junction does not follow the germline gene, possibly because of a read error. The chain recombines TRBV28 with TRBJ1-1; TRBD1 matches 9 bases. Germline V lookup: CDR1 MDHEN, CDR2 SYDVKM. CDR3 length: 15 amino acids. The CDR3 region is CASSNGQGWNAEAFF. The CDR3, as DNA: TGTGCCAGCAGTAACGGACAGGGGTGGAACGCTGAAGCTTTCTTT.

As to this clone: It is unclear where the CDR3 begins or ends on the DNA, so no DNA is shown, and the CDR3 is as TCRdb lists it. The rearrangement uses TRBV11-1 and TRBJ1-1; TRBD1, the table's D call, lacks a check against the DNA. Germline V gene data show CDR1 as SGHAT and CDR2 as FQDESV (reference sequence). The CDR3 spans 14 residues, counting both ends. This chain's CDR3 is CASVPQGKDTEAFF.

The chain joins TRBV6-5 to TRBJ2-3, with 7 positions matching TRBD2. Trimming took 3 bases from V and 5 from J; bases not matched to a gene: 5. The CDR3 length is 14 residues. Germline V lookup: CDR1 MNHEY, CDR2 SVGAGI. The CDR3 reads CASSYRTSIDTQYF. In DNA form, the CDR3 reads TGTGCCAGCAGTTATCGGACTAGTATAGATACGCAGTATTTT.

This chain joins TRBV19 and TRBJ2-1; 13 bases align to TRBD2. With 7 bases clipped from V and 10 bases from J, the junction kept 22 bases outside the gene matches. Germline V gene sequence: CDR1 LNHDA, CDR2 SQIVND (reference sequence). The CDR3 sequence is 19 residues long. CDR3 sequence reads: CASTGGGDPGLAGKGEQFF. The CDR3 region has the DNA TGTGCCAGTACCGGAGGAGGGGATCCGGGACTAGCGGGAAAAGGGGAGCAGTTCTTC.

In its sample, this clone was seen once. The chain is built from TRBV11-2 and TRBJ2-3; tentatively, D is TRBD1 (5 bases). The CDR3 length is 16 residues. Germline V lookup: CDR1 SGHAT, CDR2 FQNNGV. Trimming cost V 5 bases and J 0 bases, with 15 bases left between them. CDR3 nucleotides: TGTGCCAGCAGCCTTCCGACAGCGTTTAGCACAGATACGCAGTATTTT. Encoded protein: CASSLPTAFSTDTQYF.

V and J are TRBV5-4 and TRBJ2-7; D possibly corresponds to TRBD1 (5 bases). This CDR3 is built from 12 residues. Trimming pared 3 bases from V and 6 bases from J, leaving 10 bases between. Per the germline V gene, CDR1 is SGHNT and CDR2 is YYREEE (reference sequence). DNA for the CDR3: TGTGCCAGCAGCTATGGACAACTCGAGCAGTACTTC. It yields the protein CASSYGQLEQYF.

This clone was picked up a small number of times. The chain uses TRBV7-8 and TRBJ2-1; D is possibly TRBD2 (6 bases). This CDR3 is 15 amino acids long. The V gene's germline CDR1 is SGHVS and CDR2 FQNEAQ. V was cut by 5 bases and J by 4 bases, with 15 bases left in between. The CDR3 DNA reads TGTGCCAGCAGCGAATCTAGCGCGACATACAATGAGCAGTTCTTC. Translating gives CASSESSATYNEQFF.

This chain connects TRBV7-9 to TRBJ2-3, with a possible D match to TRBD2 (5 bases). V lost 5 bases, J lost 8 bases, and 5 bases lay in between. Germline-derived CDR1 and CDR2 are SEHNR and FQNEAQ (reference sequence). The CDR3 extends over 10 amino acids. The CDR3 protein is CASSTSTQYF. The CDR3 DNA follows: TGTGCCAGCAGCACTAGTACGCAGTATTTT.

The chain joins TRBV27 to TRBJ2-7, with a tentative D call TRBD1 (6 bases). The CDR3 sequence is 13 residues long. Trimming stripped 3 bases from V and 3 bases from J, with 9 bases between. The germline V gene has CDR1 MNHEY and CDR2 SMNVEV (reference sequence). CDR3 nucleotides: TGTGCCAGCAGTTTCGGACAGTTCTACGAGCAGTACTTC. Protein: CASSFGQFYEQYF.

This clone was recorded only once. V is TRBV2 and J is TRBJ2-1; D perhaps matches TRBD1 (5 bases). Germline assignment: CDR1 SNHLY and CDR2 FYNNEI. V was shortened by 3 bases and J by 8 bases, with 14 bases between the two germline ends. The CDR3 contains 14 residues. Written as DNA, the CDR3 is TGTGCCAGCAGTGAGAATCCCAGGGCCCATGAGCAGTTCTTC. Translated, it gives CASSENPRAHEQFF.

With respect to this clone: One end of the junction does not line up with germline, which may come from a read error. The CDR3 DNA reads as TGTGCCACCAGTAGAGATAGGGGGCCAGCTTATGGCTACACCTTC. As protein: CATSRDRGPAYGYTF. This chain uses TRBV15 with TRBJ1-2; 7 bases agree with TRBD1. Germline V lookup: CDR1 LNHNV, CDR2 YYDKDF (reference sequence). This CDR3 has 15 residues.

The V and J genes are TRBV30 and TRBJ1-2; 8 bases align to TRBD1. CDR3 length: 12 residues. Germline CDR1 and CDR2: GTSNPN and SVGIG (reference sequence). Unmatched junction bases numbered 5, after V lost 4 bases and J lost 7 bases. CDR3 residues: CAWKDRDRGYTF. The DNA of the CDR3 is TGTGCCTGGAAGGACAGGGATCGTGGCTACACCTTC.